Listed below are T cell receptor beta chains from one sample, sequenced in a study of CD8 T cells in Susac syndrome. Via MiXCR, TCRdb re-called the immunoSEQ multiplex PCR reads, giving one row per CDR3 protein. The sample lists tens of thousands of distinct CDR3 sequences; more than 85% were seen once. The specimen sequenced was CD8+ T cells from PBMCs. These receptors were taken from a human donor in good health. Each CDR3 is given with its conserved first and last residue. Fields, in order: V gene, J gene, D gene, clone size, CDR3 protein, CDR3 DNA. A D gene is named only where the DNA matches it firmly. The size field is filled for only some rows; it gives once, few, many or a size class.

V gene: TRBV6-2/TRBV6-3
J gene: TRBJ2-3
D gene: TRBD2
clone size: .
CDR3 protein: CASSYGSAGEFTDTQYF
CDR3 DNA: TGTGCCAGCAGTTACGGGTCAGCGGGAGAGTTCACAGATACGCAGTATTTT

V gene: TRBV14
J gene: TRBJ2-7
D gene: .
clone size: .
CDR3 protein: CASSQVGASEQYF
CDR3 DNA: TGTGCCAGCAGCCAAGTGGGAGCGAGCGAGCAGTACTTC

V gene: TRBV20-1
J gene: TRBJ2-7
D gene: .
clone size: .
CDR3 protein: CSALSYEQYF
CDR3 DNA: TGCAGTGCTTTGTCCTACGAGCAGTACTTC

V gene: TRBV9
J gene: TRBJ1-1
D gene: .
clone size: .
CDR3 protein: CASSVGSANTEAFF
CDR3 DNA: TGTGCCAGCAGCGTAGGTTCAGCGAACACTGAAGCTTTCTTT

V gene: TRBV12-3/TRBV12-4
J gene: TRBJ2-7
D gene: TRBD2
clone size: .
CDR3 protein: CASSPPSGRDEQYF
CDR3 DNA: TGTGCCAGCAGTCCTCCTAGCGGGAGAGACGAGCAGTACTTC

V gene: TRBV2
J gene: TRBJ1-5
D gene: .
clone size: .
CDR3 protein: CASSEQGQPQHF
CDR3 DNA: TGTGCCAGCAGTGAACAGGGGCAGCCCCAGCATTTT

V gene: TRBV28
J gene: TRBJ1-5
D gene: TRBD1
clone size: .
CDR3 protein: CASKGGQENNQPQHF
CDR3 DNA: TGTGCCAGCAAGGGCGGACAGGAGAATAATCAGCCCCAGCATTTT

V gene: TRBV7-2
J gene: TRBJ2-7
D gene: TRBD2
clone size: .
CDR3 protein: CASSLKVGLAGVSYEQYF
CDR3 DNA: TGTGCCAGCAGCTTAAAGGTTGGACTAGCGGGCGTCTCCTACGAGCAGTACTTC

V gene: TRBV29-1
J gene: TRBJ2-1
D gene: TRBD1
clone size: .
CDR3 protein: CSVDTHRGAGSYNEQFF
CDR3 DNA: TGCAGCGTTGACACACACAGGGGCGCAGGTTCCTACAATGAGCAGTTCTTC

V gene: TRBV6-6
J gene: TRBJ2-7
D gene: .
clone size: .
CDR3 protein: CASSYYQDGYEQYF
CDR3 DNA: TGTGCCAGCAGTTACTATCAGGACGGCTACGAGCAGTACTTC

V gene: TRBV29-1
J gene: TRBJ2-3
D gene: TRBD2
clone size: .
CDR3 protein: CSIRDYEGTQYF
CDR3 DNA: TGCAGCATCCGGGACTATGAAGGTACGCAGTATTTT

V gene: TRBV28
J gene: TRBJ2-3
D gene: .
clone size: .
CDR3 protein: CASSPGSPTDTQYF
CDR3 DNA: TGTGCCAGCAGCCCGGGGAGCCCCACAGATACGCAGTATTTT

V gene: TRBV29-1
J gene: TRBJ2-6
D gene: .
clone size: few
CDR3 protein: CSVVSSGANVLTF
CDR3 DNA: TGCAGCGTTGTTAGCTCTGGGGCCAACGTCCTGACTTTC

V gene: TRBV6-2/TRBV6-3
J gene: TRBJ2-1
D gene: .
clone size: once
CDR3 protein: CASSYNERSEQFF
CDR3 DNA: TGTGCCAGCAGTTACAACGAACGGAGTGAGCAGTTCTTC

V gene: TRBV7-9
J gene: TRBJ2-5
D gene: TRBD1
clone size: .
CDR3 protein: CASSLALVVDRGTKETQYF
CDR3 DNA: TGTGCCAGCAGCTTAGCGCTCGTGGTGGACAGGGGAACAAAAGAGACCCAGTACTTC

V gene: TRBV28
J gene: TRBJ1-1
D gene: .
clone size: .
CDR3 protein: CASTYISDTEAFF
CDR3 DNA: TGTGCCAGCACTTATATCAGTGACACTGAAGCTTTCTTT

V gene: TRBV7-9
J gene: TRBJ2-3
D gene: TRBD2
clone size: .
CDR3 protein: CASSLLAGGPTDTQYF
CDR3 DNA: TGTGCCAGCAGCCTCCTAGCGGGAGGGCCAACAGATACGCAGTATTTT

V gene: TRBV27
J gene: TRBJ2-7
D gene: TRBD2
clone size: .
CDR3 protein: CASSLAFSGRYEQYF
CDR3 DNA: TGTGCCAGCAGTTTGGCTTTCAGCGGGAGGTACGAGCAGTACTTC

V gene: TRBV7-9
J gene: TRBJ2-7
D gene: .
clone size: .
CDR3 protein: CASSPTGTSYEQYF
CDR3 DNA: TGTGCCAGCAGCCCCACCGGGACCTCCTACGAGCAGTACTTC

V gene: TRBV27
J gene: TRBJ2-3
D gene: TRBD2
clone size: .
CDR3 protein: CASSSESSGITGTDTQYF
CDR3 DNA: TGTGCCAGCAGCTCTGAGTCTAGCGGAATAACCGGCACAGATACGCAGTATTTT

V gene: TRBV2
J gene: TRBJ1-4
D gene: TRBD1
clone size: .
CDR3 protein: CASSLQGWDEKLFF
CDR3 DNA: TGTGCCAGCAGTCTACAGGGGTGGGATGAAAAACTGTTTTTT

V gene: TRBV20-1
J gene: TRBJ2-7
D gene: TRBD2
clone size: .
CDR3 protein: CSARDYTSGRAAPSYEQYF
CDR3 DNA: TGCAGTGCTAGAGATTATACTAGCGGGAGGGCCGCCCCTTCCTACGAGCAGTACTTC

V gene: TRBV25-1
J gene: TRBJ2-2
D gene: .
clone size: .
CDR3 protein: CASSEEGPNGELFF
CDR3 DNA: TGTGCCAGCAGTGAAGAGGGCCCCAACGGGGAGCTGTTTTTT

V gene: TRBV30
J gene: TRBJ1-5
D gene: TRBD1
clone size: .
CDR3 protein: CAWSKGQGDQPQHF
CDR3 DNA: TGTGCCTGGAGTAAGGGACAGGGGGATCAGCCCCAGCATTTT

V gene: TRBV12-3/TRBV12-4
J gene: TRBJ2-7
D gene: .
clone size: .
CDR3 protein: CASSFIRYEQYF
CDR3 DNA: TGTGCCAGCAGTTTTATTCGGTACGAGCAGTACTTC

V gene: TRBV12-3/TRBV12-4
J gene: TRBJ2-7
D gene: .
clone size: .
CDR3 protein: CASSFGSYYEQYF
CDR3 DNA: TGTGCCAGCAGTTTTGGGAGCTACTACGAGCAGTACTTC

V gene: TRBV3-1
J gene: TRBJ1-2
D gene: TRBD1
clone size: .
CDR3 protein: CASSQDPGDRVSGYTF
CDR3 DNA: TGTGCCAGCAGCCAAGATCCAGGGGACAGGGTGTCTGGCTACACCTTC

V gene: TRBV29-1
J gene: TRBJ2-2
D gene: .
clone size: .
CDR3 protein: CSVQEWTGELFF
CDR3 DNA: TGCAGCGTTCAGGAATGGACCGGGGAGCTGTTTTTT

V gene: TRBV27
J gene: TRBJ2-2
D gene: TRBD1
clone size: .
CDR3 protein: CASSSTPTGPTGELFF
CDR3 DNA: TGTGCCAGCAGTTCTACACCGACAGGGCCCACCGGGGAGCTGTTTTTT

V gene: TRBV10-3
J gene: TRBJ2-7
D gene: .
clone size: few
CDR3 protein: CAISEIPFLLLGGEQYF
CDR3 DNA: TGTGCCATCAGTGAGATCCCCTTTTTACTGCTAGGCGGGGAGCAGTACTTC

V gene: TRBV28
J gene: TRBJ2-2
D gene: .
clone size: .
CDR3 protein: CASSPHPAGAYTGELFF
CDR3 DNA: TGTGCCAGCAGTCCACACCCGGCTGGCGCCTACACCGGGGAGCTGTTTTTT

V gene: TRBV29-1
J gene: TRBJ1-2
D gene: .
clone size: few
CDR3 protein: CSVEEGQGNYGYTF
CDR3 DNA: TGCAGCGTTGAAGAAGGGCAAGGCAACTATGGCTACACCTTC

V gene: TRBV12-3/TRBV12-4
J gene: TRBJ1-5
D gene: .
clone size: .
CDR3 protein: CASTLSLYQPQHF
CDR3 DNA: TGTGCCAGCACCCTTTCCCTGTACCAGCCCCAGCATTTT

V gene: TRBV29-1
J gene: TRBJ2-6
D gene: .
clone size: .
CDR3 protein: CSATGFSGANVLTF
CDR3 DNA: TGCAGCGCAACAGGGTTCTCTGGGGCCAACGTCCTGACTTTC

V gene: TRBV7-9
J gene: TRBJ1-2
D gene: .
clone size: .
CDR3 protein: CASRGDDFYGYTF
CDR3 DNA: TGTGCCAGCAGGGGGGACGACTTCTATGGCTACACCTTC

V gene: TRBV18
J gene: TRBJ2-7
D gene: TRBD1
clone size: .
CDR3 protein: CASSSSEGASDEQYF
CDR3 DNA: TGTGCCAGCTCCTCATCTGAGGGGGCTTCCGACGAGCAGTACTTC

V gene: TRBV4-1
J gene: TRBJ1-5
D gene: .
clone size: once
CDR3 protein: CASSLLAGGNQPQHF
CDR3 DNA: TGCGCCAGCAGCCTTCTTGCAGGGGGCAATCAGCCCCAGCATTTT

V gene: TRBV6-6
J gene: TRBJ2-7
D gene: .
clone size: .
CDR3 protein: CASSYSPGAPSYEQYF
CDR3 DNA: TGTGCCAGCAGTTACTCACCAGGGGCCCCTTCCTACGAGCAGTACTTC